The 32 T cell receptor beta chains below all came from one sample that was sequenced in a study of cytomegalovirus exposure and HLA in healthy donors. Amplification used 60 Vbeta primers and 13 Jbeta primers. Clones were read by immunoSEQ multiplex PCR, and TCRdb kept only the in-frame ones, dropping some. The sample lists around 130,000 clones; roughly 71% were seen once. The sample taken for sequencing was PBMCs. All receptors derive from a woman in her 40s in good health and CMV-seropositive.

The chain combines TRBV6-5 with TRBJ2-1; D possibly corresponds to TRBD2 (6 bases). The germline V gene encodes CDR1 MNHEY and CDR2 SVGAGI. The CDR3 sequence is 15 residues long. The V end lost 4 bases, the J end lost 5 bases, and 15 bases lay between the germline ends. The CDR3 DNA is TGTGCCAGCAGTTCCCCGGGGGAGAATAACAATGAGCAGTTCTTC. It encodes CASSSPGENNNEQFF.

The chain combines TRBV28 with TRBJ2-7, with TRBD1 matching over 7 bases. CDR1 and CDR2 (germline): MDHEN, SYDVKM. The CDR3 runs to 15 residues. Germline trimming cut 4 bases from V and 1 base from J; bases unmatched to any gene: 7. The CDR3: CASSSPGTVSYEQYF. The CDR3 region has the DNA TGTGCCAGCAGTTCCCCAGGGACAGTTTCCTACGAGCAGTACTTC.

The count of this clone is one. V gene TRBV6-5 combines with J gene TRBJ2-1; D may be TRBD1 (5 bases). The CDR3 spans 14 residues. CDR1 MNHEY and CDR2 SVGAGI come from the germline V gene. Trimming took 2 bases from V and 8 from J, leaving 13 bases between them. This CDR3 is CASSYGRVLDEQFF. In DNA, the CDR3 is TGTGCCAGCAGTTACGGCAGGGTGCTGGATGAGCAGTTCTTC.

The chain uses TRBV4-3 and TRBJ2-7; the D gene is possibly TRBD2 (5 bases). This CDR3 is 16 amino acids long. CDR1 is LGHNA and CDR2 is YSLEER in the germline V gene. The V end lost 0 bases, the J end lost 3 bases, and 15 bases lay between the germline ends. The CDR3 is CASSQERVGLFYEQYF. DNA of the CDR3: TGCGCCAGCAGCCAAGAGCGGGTAGGCCTCTTCTACGAGCAGTACTTC.

V and J are TRBV27 and TRBJ1-4; D is perhaps TRBD1 (5 bases). The V gene's germline CDR1 is MNHEY and CDR2 SMNVEV (reference sequence). CDR3 length: 14 residues. V lost 6 bases, J lost 1 base, and 9 bases lay in between. CDR3 amino acids: CASSGGGTNEKLFF. For the CDR3, the DNA is TGTGCCAGCAGCGGGGGGGGAACTAATGAAAAACTGTTTTTT. Using reference TRBV27 and TRBJ1-4 for the parts outside the CDR3, the full variable domain is EAQVTQNPRYLITVTGKKLTVTCSQNMNHEYMSWYRQDPGLGLRQIYYSMNVEVTDKGDVPEGYKVSRKEKRNFPLILESPSPNQTSLYFCASSGGGTNEKLFFGSGTQLSVL.

The V and J genes are TRBV6-1 and TRBJ1-5; D possibly corresponds to TRBD1 (5 bases). The CDR3 has 17 amino acids. Trimming left V 2 bases short and J 1 base short, with 15 bases between. CDR1 MNHNS and CDR2 SASEGT come from the germline V gene. The CDR3: CASSEFRGVSSNQPQHF. Here the CDR3 DNA reads TGTGCCAGCAGTGAATTTCGGGGGGTTTCGAGCAATCAGCCCCAGCATTTT.

This chain connects TRBV9 to TRBJ2-7, with 10 bases identical to TRBD2. The trim removed 0 bases at V and 4 bases at J, leaving 1 base unmatched. The CDR3 spans 14 residues. Germline V lookup: CDR1 SGDLS, CDR2 YYNGEE. CDR3 loop: CASSVASGGYEQYF. In DNA, the CDR3 is TGTGCCAGCAGCGTAGCTAGCGGGGGTTACGAGCAGTACTTC. Full variable domain (missing parts from reference TRBV9 and TRBJ2-7): DSGVTQTPKHLITATGQRVTLRCSPRSGDLSVYWYQQSLDQGLQFLIQYYNGEERAKGNILERFSAQQFPDLHSELNLSSLELGDSALYFCASSVASGGYEQYFGPGTRLTVT.

This chain connects TRBV6-6 to TRBJ2-5; 7 bases map to TRBD1. The CDR3 runs 13 residues. The germline CDR1 and CDR2 sequences are MNHNY and SVGAGI (reference sequence). V lost 5 bases, J lost 4 bases, and 4 bases stayed unmatched. Here the CDR3 reads CASSNNRGETQYF. The CDR3 bases are TGTGCCAGCAGTAATAACAGGGGAGAGACCCAGTACTTC.

This chain connects TRBV6-1 to TRBJ2-2; the D is unclear. The CDR3 totals 13 residues. Trimming shortened V by 0 bases and J by 6 bases, and 5 bases separated the two germline ends. CDR1 is MNHNS, CDR2 SASEGT, per germline. The CDR3 sequence is CASSEAPAGELFF. The CDR3 bases are TGTGCCAGCAGTGAAGCTCCGGCCGGGGAGCTGTTTTTT.

The gene calls are TRBV7-9 and TRBJ2-1, with D unclear. Germline lookup yields CDR1 SEHNR and CDR2 FQNEAQ (reference sequence). The CDR3 covers 12 residues. Trimming stripped 1 base from V and 7 bases from J, with 5 bases between. CDR3 in amino acids: CASSLGINEQFF. The DNA for the CDR3 is TGTGCCAGCAGCTTAGGTATAAATGAGCAGTTCTTC.

Comment on this clone: This CDR3 fails to terminate in the conserved phenylalanine or tryptophan, so it likely reflects a read error. This chain connects TRBV6-1 to TRBJ1-2, with 9 nucleotides matching TRBD1. Trimming cost V 2 bases and J 8 bases; bases outside gene matches: 12. From germline, CDR1 is MNHNS and CDR2 SASEGT. The length of the CDR3 is 16 residues. CDR3 amino acids: CASSEIIWGQGEGYTL. CDR3 coding DNA: TGTGCCAGCAGTGAAATTATTTGGGGACAGGGAGAGGGCTACACCCTC.

V is TRBV27 and J is TRBJ2-1; 11 nucleotides match TRBD1. The CDR3 has 16 amino acids. The junction had 8 bases not matched to a gene; V was cut back by 2 bases and J by 8 bases. Germline assignment: CDR1 MNHEY and CDR2 SMNVEV (reference sequence). CDR3 sequence: CASSLRGQGAIHEQFF. The CDR3 DNA reads TGTGCCAGCAGTTTACGAGGACAGGGGGCAATTCATGAGCAGTTCTTC.

CDR3 nucleotide sequence: TGTGCCAGTGGCAGGGGGGCATCACCCCTCCACTTT. Residues: CASGRGASPLHF. V and J are TRBV15 and TRBJ1-6; 7 nucleotides align to TRBD1. The J segment lost 10 bases and the V segment lost 10 bases, leaving 7 bases of the junction unmatched. This CDR3 is built from 12 residues. CDR1 and CDR2 from the germline V gene are LNHNV and YYDKDF (reference sequence).

The chain combines TRBV7-9 with TRBJ2-7, with a weak D call TRBD1 (5 bases). Trimming shortened V by 1 base and J by 5 bases, and 12 bases separated the two germline ends. CDR1 is SEHNR, CDR2 FQNEAQ, per germline (reference sequence). CDR3 length equals 14 residues. This CDR3 is CASSLVDLGDEQYF. The CDR3 DNA follows: TGTGCCAGCAGCTTAGTTGATCTAGGGGACGAGCAGTACTTC.

The V gene is TRBV6-5, the J gene TRBJ1-6, with D perhaps matching TRBD1 (6 bases). The CDR3 length is 14 residues. The germline gives CDR1 MNHEY, CDR2 SVGAGI. Trimming left V 6 bases short and J 3 bases short, with 9 bases between. CDR3 in amino acids: CASRIQGYNSPLHF. The CDR3 nucleotides read TGTGCCAGCAGGATACAGGGCTATAATTCACCCCTCCACTTT.

The J gene is TRBJ2-6, the V gene TRBV18, with a possible D match to TRBD2 (5 bases). CDR3 length: 18 residues. Trimming pared 2 bases from V and 2 bases from J, leaving 16 bases between. In germline, CDR1 is KGHSH, CDR2 LQKENI. CDR3 bases: TGTGCCAGCTCACCATTTGGCGGGTCGGAGGCTGGGGCCAACGTCCTGACTTTC. It specifies CASSPFGGSEAGANVLTF.

V and J are TRBV4-3 and TRBJ2-7, with no clear D. This CDR3 spans 13 amino acids. From germline, CDR1 is LGHNA and CDR2 YSLEER. V was clipped by 0 bases and J by 3 bases, with 6 bases between them. CDR3 sequence reads: CASSQERHYEQYF. DNA for the CDR3: TGCGCCAGCAGCCAAGAGCGGCACTACGAGCAGTACTTC.

The V gene is TRBV7-2, the J gene TRBJ2-7; 8 nucleotides line up with TRBD1. V lost 1 base and J lost 4; bases outside the gene matches: 9. This CDR3 contains 16 residues. Germline V gene data show CDR1 as SGHTA and CDR2 as FQGNSA. CDR3 nucleotide sequence: TGTGCCAGCAGCTTAGTTGGGCAGGGGGCATTTTACGAGCAGTACTTC. Translating gives CASSLVGQGAFYEQYF.

The chain has TRBV6-5 and TRBJ2-5, with 8 bases matching TRBD1. Germline V gene data show CDR1 as MNHEY and CDR2 as SVGAGI. V shed 2 bases and J 6 bases; nucleotides not matched to a gene: 5. The CDR3 length is 14 residues. CDR3 region: CASSYGQGKQTQYF. The CDR3 DNA reads TGTGCCAGCAGTTACGGACAGGGCAAGCAGACCCAGTACTTC.

This chain joins TRBV28 and TRBJ2-5; 10 positions agree with TRBD2. V trimming: 6 bases; J trimming: 6 bases; junction bases outside the gene matches: 10. The CDR3 is made up of 15 amino acids. Germline V gives CDR1 MDHEN, CDR2 SYDVKM. CDR3 loop: CASRPNTSGIKTQYF. Here the CDR3 DNA reads TGTGCCAGCAGACCGAACACTAGCGGGATTAAGACCCAGTACTTC.

This clone was observed a handful of times. The chain joins TRBV7-9 to TRBJ1-1; 8 bases align to TRBD1. Germline values: CDR1 SEHNR, CDR2 FQNEAQ (reference sequence). V dropped 5 bases and J dropped 6; count of bases not matched to a gene: 8. The CDR3 has 14 residues. CDR3 in amino acids: CASSPMAGGAEAFF. The CDR3 coding sequence is TGTGCCAGCAGCCCAATGGCAGGGGGCGCTGAAGCTTTCTTT.

The gene calls are TRBV29-1 and TRBJ2-3; TRBD2 matches at 8 bases. This CDR3 contains 14 residues. Germline V gene lookup returns CDR1 SQVTM and CDR2 ANQGSEA. J gave up 1 base and V 6 bases, and 6 bases lay outside the gene matches. CDR3 residues: CSVGLTSGTDTQYF. The CDR3 DNA follows: TGCAGCGTCGGTCTGACTAGCGGCACAGATACGCAGTATTTT.

The chain links TRBV28 to TRBJ1-2; 9 bases are a match to TRBD1. The V and J ends lost 5 bases and 1 base, in that order; junction bases with no gene match: 8. Germline assignment: CDR1 MDHEN and CDR2 SYDVKM. The CDR3 runs 16 residues. The CDR3 DNA reads TGTGCCAGCAGTCCGGGACAGGGCTACATTAACTATGGCTACACCTTC. Protein product: CASSPGQGYINYGYTF.

The chain has TRBV7-2 and TRBJ2-3; weak D call: TRBD1 (6 bases). V dropped 9 bases and J dropped 8 bases, with 21 bases sitting between them. Germline V gene data show CDR1 as SGHTA and CDR2 as FQGNSA. There are 14 residues in the CDR3. The DNA for the CDR3 is TGTGCCAGTAAAGGCAGGGGCAGTATGGGTACGCAGTATTTT. Protein sequence: CASKGRGSMGTQYF.

This chain links TRBV6-5 with TRBJ2-3; 7 positions agree with TRBD1. Germline V gene data show CDR1 as MNHEY and CDR2 as SVGAGI. This CDR3 spans 13 amino acids. Losses at the gene ends were 6 bases for V and 6 bases for J; bases not matched to a gene: 6. The CDR3 reads CASRRDREDTQYF. CDR3 DNA sequence: TGTGCCAGCAGGAGAGACAGGGAGGATACGCAGTATTTT.

This chain connects TRBV4-2 to TRBJ2-3, with 13 positions matching TRBD2. The CDR3 contains 17 residues. Trimming at V came to 4 bases and at J to 2 bases, leaving 6 bases not matched to a gene. Germline V gene lookup returns CDR1 LGHNA and CDR2 YNFKEQ. The CDR3 DNA is TGTGCCAGCAGCCCCCGACTAGCGGGGGGCCTCACAGATACGCAGTATTTT. The encoded protein is CASSPRLAGGLTDTQYF.

This chain connects TRBV4-1 to TRBJ2-1, with D perhaps matching TRBD2 (5 bases). Germline V gives CDR1 MGHRA, CDR2 YSYEKL. The V end lost 0 bases, the J end lost 6 bases, and 9 bases lay between the germline ends. The CDR3 contains 14 residues. This chain's CDR3 is CASSQESTSNEQFF. As DNA, the CDR3 is TGCGCCAGCAGCCAAGAGTCTACTAGCAATGAGCAGTTCTTC.

The chain employs TRBV19 and TRBJ2-5, with D perhaps TRBD1 (5 bases). Per germline, CDR1 LNHDA and CDR2 SQIVND (reference sequence). The CDR3 totals 15 residues. V shed 2 bases and J shed 0 bases, with 10 bases lying between them. The CDR3 loop reads CASSISGKYQETQYF. The CDR3 nucleotides are TGTGCCAGTAGTATATCAGGGAAGTACCAAGAGACCCAGTACTTC.

A few counts support this clone. The chain combines TRBV2 with TRBJ2-5; 10 bases map to TRBD1. The CDR3 runs to 16 residues. The germline V gene has CDR1 SNHLY and CDR2 FYNNEI. The ends lost 5 bases at V and 3 bases at J; junction bases unmatched: 9. CDR3 coding DNA: TGTGCCAGCAGTTTCGACAGGGGGCCGGTCGAAGAGACCCAGTACTTC. This sequence encodes CASSFDRGPVEETQYF. The full variable domain, completed using reference TRBV2 and TRBJ2-5, is EPEVTQTPSHQVTQMGQEVILRCVPISNHLYFYWYRQILGQKVEFLVSFYNNEISEKSEIFDDQFSVERPDGSNFTLKIRSTKLEDSAMYFCASSFDRGPVEETQYFGPGTRLLVL.

The chain uses TRBV25-1 and TRBJ1-1; the D gene is possibly TRBD1 (5 bases). From germline, CDR1 is MGHDK and CDR2 SYGVNS. Trimming stripped 6 bases from V and 1 base from J, with 12 bases between. There are 14 residues in the CDR3. CDR3: CASSWDGGNTEAFF. The CDR3 DNA reads TGTGCCAGCAGCTGGGACGGGGGGAACACTGAAGCTTTCTTT.

This clone was observed a few times. The rearrangement joins TRBV6-5 to TRBJ2-5, with TRBD2 matching over 7 bases. The germline CDR1 and CDR2 sequences are MNHEY and SVGAGI. The CDR3 totals 15 residues. J was trimmed by 11 bases and V by 5 bases; bases with no gene match: 17. CDR3 nucleotide sequence: TGTGCCAGCAGTCAATTCGACCCCAGAGGGCGGGAGCAGTACTTC. Its protein is CASSQFDPRGREQYF.

V usage is TRBV4-1 and J usage is TRBJ2-5; D possibly corresponds to TRBD2 (6 bases). This CDR3 has 14 residues. The germline V gene has CDR1 MGHRA and CDR2 YSYEKL. The V end was cut by 3 bases, the J end by 7 bases, with 15 bases between. In DNA, the CDR3 is TGCGCCAGCAGCCAGGCTAGCGTGCTGGGGACCCAGTACTTC. Its translation: CASSQASVLGTQYF.